This is a list of T cell receptor beta chains from one sample in a study of shared clonotypes between healthy human individuals. Produced via immunoSEQ multiplex PCR; TCRdb's table is partial and in-frame only. The sample yields about 520,000 clones, about 72% seen once. What was sequenced was PBMCs. All receptors come from a woman in her 40s in good health. Some clones in this sample may be carry-over from other donors' samples. CDR3s include the opening cysteine and the closing phenylalanine or tryptophan. A D gene is named only where the DNA matches it firmly. Size values are once, few and many counts, or a class for expanded clones, and some rows have none.

V: TRBV27
length: 21
J: TRBJ2-6
size: NA
D: TRBD2
CDR3: CASSLMGLEGLATSGANVLTF
DNA: TGTGCCAGCAGTTTAATGGGACTCGAGGGACTAGCGACCTCTGGGGCCAACGTCCTGACTTTC

V: TRBV19
length: 15
J: TRBJ2-1
size: NA
D: TRBD1
CDR3: CATRWGQSSYNEQFF
DNA: TGTGCCACCCGTTGGGGACAGAGCTCCTACAATGAGCAGTTCTTC

V: TRBV5-1
length: 15
J: TRBJ2-2
size: NA
D: NA
CDR3: CASSLLTGRTGELFF
DNA: TGCGCCAGCAGCCTCTTGACAGGACGGACCGGGGAGCTGTTTTTT

V: TRBV6-1
length: 15
J: TRBJ2-1
size: few
D: TRBD2
CDR3: CASSDWREGSNEQFF
DNA: TGTGCCAGCAGTGACTGGCGGGAGGGGTCCAATGAGCAGTTCTTC

V: TRBV7-8
length: 15
J: TRBJ2-2
size: few
D: TRBD1
CDR3: CASSLGTGRSGELFF
DNA: TGTGCCAGCAGCTTGGGGACAGGGAGAAGCGGGGAGCTGTTTTTT

V: TRBV12-5
length: 13
J: TRBJ2-3
size: NA
D: NA
CDR3: CASGLTATDTQYF
DNA: TGTGCTAGTGGTTTGACAGCGACAGATACGCAGTATTTT

V: TRBV4-3
length: 16
J: TRBJ2-1
size: NA
D: TRBD2
CDR3: CASSQTGTSSYNEQFF
DNA: TGCGCCAGCAGCCAGACCGGGACTAGCAGCTACAATGAGCAGTTCTTC

V: TRBV2
length: 14
J: TRBJ1-5
size: NA
D: NA
CDR3: CASSGQARNQPQHF
DNA: TGTGCCAGCAGTGGACAGGCGCGCAATCAGCCCCAGCATTTT

V: TRBV5-4
length: 14
J: TRBJ2-5
size: NA
D: NA
CDR3: CASSLAGVVETQYF
DNA: TGTGCCAGCAGCTTGGCGGGAGTAGTAGAGACCCAGTACTTC

V: TRBV18
length: 14
J: TRBJ1-5
size: NA
D: TRBD1
CDR3: CASSFRQGDQPQHF
DNA: TGTGCCAGCTCGTTCAGACAGGGGGATCAGCCCCAGCATTTT

V: TRBV11-2
length: 16
J: TRBJ2-7
size: NA
D: NA
CDR3: CASSLVYGARYYEQYF
DNA: TGTGCCAGCAGCTTAGTTTACGGTGCGAGGTACTACGAGCAGTACTTC

V: TRBV6-5
length: 13
J: TRBJ2-7
size: few
D: TRBD2
CDR3: CASRWMGGDEQYF
DNA: TGTGCCAGCAGGTGGATGGGGGGGGACGAGCAGTACTTC

V: TRBV18
length: 15
J: TRBJ1-1
size: once
D: NA
CDR3: CASSLVRTENTEAFF
DNA: TGTGCCAGCTCACTAGTGAGGACAGAAAACACTGAAGCTTTCTTT

V: TRBV4-1
length: 17
J: TRBJ2-1
size: NA
D: TRBD2
CDR3: CASSQLLAGVLYNEQFF
DNA: TGCGCCAGCAGCCAACTTTTAGCGGGAGTCCTCTACAATGAGCAGTTCTTC

V: TRBV10-3
length: 13
J: TRBJ1-5
size: many
D: NA
CDR3: CAIGRAVGQPQHF
DNA: TGTGCCATCGGGCGGGCGGTGGGACAGCCCCAGCATTTT

V: TRBV4-1
length: 17
J: TRBJ2-4
size: NA
D: TRBD2
CDR3: CASSQGLAGLRGNIQYF
DNA: TGCGCCAGCAGCCAAGGACTAGCGGGACTCAGGGGGAACATTCAGTACTTC

V: TRBV4-2
length: 15
J: TRBJ1-4
size: NA
D: NA
CDR3: CASSRHVGIKEKLFF
DNA: TGTGCCAGCAGCCGTCACGTGGGGATTAAAGAAAAACTGTTTTTT

V: TRBV6-1
length: 13
J: TRBJ1-1
size: NA
D: NA
CDR3: CASSGRRVSEAFF
DNA: TGTGCCAGCAGTGGGCGGCGGGTTTCTGAAGCTTTCTTT

V: TRBV5-6
length: 16
J: TRBJ2-7
size: NA
D: NA
CDR3: CASSLAPTVATYEQYF
DNA: TGTGCCAGCAGCTTGGCCCCGACAGTCGCGACCTACGAGCAGTACTTC

V: TRBV22-1
length: 17
J: TRBJ2-6
size: NA
D: NA
CDR3: CPGRVSREQSRANVLTF
DNA: TGTCCTGGGAGGGTTAGTCGCGAACAAAGTCGGGCCAACGTCCTGACTTTC

V: TRBV28
length: 14
J: TRBJ1-4
size: NA
D: NA
CDR3: CASSWRDHNEKLFF
DNA: TGTGCCAGCAGTTGGCGCGACCATAATGAAAAACTGTTTTTT

V: TRBV5-1
length: 17
J: TRBJ2-1
size: NA
D: TRBD2
CDR3: CASSLAASGSSYNEQFF
DNA: TGCGCCAGCAGCTTGGCCGCTAGCGGGAGCTCCTACAATGAGCAGTTCTTC

V: TRBV4-3
length: 13
J: TRBJ2-1
size: NA
D: NA
CDR3: CASSQMVGGEQFF
DNA: TGCGCCAGCAGCCAAATGGTGGGTGGTGAGCAGTTCTTC

V: TRBV28
length: 15
J: TRBJ2-6
size: few
D: NA
CDR3: CASSQVLSGANVLTF
DNA: TGTGCCAGCAGTCAGGTTTTGTCTGGGGCCAACGTCCTGACTTTC

V: TRBV28
length: 15
J: TRBJ2-5
size: few
D: TRBD2
CDR3: CASSPTRGGIETQYF
DNA: TGTGCCAGCAGTCCCACGCGGGGGGGGATAGAGACCCAGTACTTC

V: TRBV29-1
length: 12
J: TRBJ2-2
size: NA
D: NA
CDR3: CSVQMGLRELFF
DNA: TGCAGCGTTCAAATGGGCCTCAGGGAGCTGTTTTTT

V: TRBV5-4
length: 14
J: TRBJ2-2
size: once
D: NA
CDR3: CASSTPSGTGELFF
DNA: TGTGCCAGCAGCACGCCATCTGGGACCGGGGAGCTGTTTTTT

V: TRBV6-5
length: 15
J: TRBJ2-7
size: NA
D: NA
CDR3: CASSPAGDLSYEQYF
DNA: TGTGCCAGCAGTCCCGCAGGGGACCTCTCCTACGAGCAGTACTTC

V: TRBV15
length: 17
J: TRBJ2-7
size: NA
D: TRBD2
CDR3: CATSRDLIASGGYEQYF
DNA: TGTGCCACCAGCAGAGATCTCATTGCTAGCGGGGGCTACGAGCAGTACTTC

V: TRBV7-2
length: 16
J: TRBJ2-7
size: few
D: TRBD2
CDR3: CASSLGSSGGPREQYF
DNA: TGTGCCAGCAGCTTAGGATCTAGCGGGGGTCCCCGGGAGCAGTACTTC

V: TRBV9
length: 17
J: TRBJ2-7
size: NA
D: NA
CDR3: CASSVEPRTDISYEQYF
DNA: TGTGCCAGCAGCGTAGAACCCCGGACAGACATCTCCTACGAGCAGTACTTC

V: TRBV7-9
length: 12
J: TRBJ1-1
size: few
D: NA
CDR3: CASSSVGTEAFF
DNA: TGTGCCAGCAGTTCCGTCGGGACTGAAGCTTTCTTT

V: TRBV5-1
length: 14
J: TRBJ1-2
size: NA
D: NA
CDR3: CASSPGDQSGGYTF
DNA: TGCGCCAGCAGCCCGGGTGATCAATCGGGTGGCTACACCTTC

V: TRBV14
length: 13
J: TRBJ1-1
size: NA
D: NA
CDR3: CASSMNRISVAFF
DNA: TGTGCCAGCAGCATGAACAGGATCTCCGTAGCTTTCTTT

V: TRBV5-1
length: 15
J: TRBJ1-6
size: NA
D: TRBD1
CDR3: CASSLVGTGDSPLHF
DNA: TGCGCCAGCAGCTTGGTCGGGACAGGGGATTCACCCCTCCACTTT

V: TRBV5-6
length: 14
J: TRBJ2-7
size: once
D: TRBD1
CDR3: CASSLRDRGYEQYF
DNA: TGTGCCAGCAGCCTCCGGGACAGGGGCTACGAGCAGTACTTC

V: TRBV2
length: 11
J: TRBJ2-5
size: NA
D: NA
CDR3: CASRSWETQYF
DNA: TGTGCCAGCAGATCGTGGGAGACCCAGTACTTC

V: TRBV7-7
length: 13
J: TRBJ2-7
size: NA
D: NA
CDR3: CASSLDRGDEQYF
DNA: TGTGCTAGCAGCTTAGACCGAGGAGACGAGCAGTACTTC

V: TRBV18
length: 17
J: TRBJ2-5
size: NA
D: NA
CDR3: CASSPPGGRRSQETQYF
DNA: TGTGCCAGCTCACCACCGGGGGGGCGAAGAAGCCAAGAGACCCAGTACTTC

V: TRBV11-3
length: 14
J: TRBJ2-5
size: NA
D: NA
CDR3: CASSYRGGDGTQYF
DNA: TGTGCCAGCAGCTACCGCGGAGGGGACGGGACCCAGTACTTC

V: TRBV5-1
length: 14
J: TRBJ2-7
size: NA
D: TRBD2
CDR3: CASSLWTSGHEQYF
DNA: TGCGCCAGCAGCTTGTGGACTAGCGGTCACGAGCAGTACTTC

V: TRBV7-2
length: 17
J: TRBJ2-2
size: NA
D: TRBD2
CDR3: CASSSSASGENTGELFF
DNA: TGTGCCAGCAGCTCCTCAGCGAGCGGGGAGAACACCGGGGAGCTGTTTTTT

V: TRBV27
length: 16
J: TRBJ1-5
size: NA
D: TRBD1
CDR3: CASSHSGGYRIQPQHF
DNA: TGTGCCAGCAGCCACTCAGGGGGGTATCGTATACAGCCCCAGCATTTT

V: TRBV27
length: 15
J: TRBJ1-5
size: NA
D: NA
CDR3: CASSLGPGRNQPQHF
DNA: TGTGCCAGCAGTTTAGGGCCGGGGCGCAATCAGCCCCAGCATTTT

V: TRBV10-3
length: 15
J: TRBJ2-3
size: NA
D: TRBD2
CDR3: CAISELAASTDTQYF
DNA: TGTGCCATCAGTGAACTAGCGGCTAGCACAGATACGCAGTATTTT

V: TRBV4-2
length: 16
J: TRBJ2-2
size: NA
D: TRBD2
CDR3: CASSQVAGLNTGELFF
DNA: TGTGCCAGCAGCCAAGTAGCGGGGCTGAACACCGGGGAGCTGTTTTTT

V: TRBV18
length: 12
J: TRBJ2-7
size: many
D: TRBD1
CDR3: CASSPTGYEQYF
DNA: TGTGCCAGCTCACCGACAGGGTACGAGCAGTACTTC

V: TRBV27
length: 19
J: TRBJ2-2
size: NA
D: TRBD2
CDR3: CASTSPGLAGFLDTGELFF
DNA: TGTGCCAGCACTTCTCCGGGACTAGCGGGATTTTTGGACACCGGGGAGCTGTTTTTT

V: TRBV7-2
length: 14
J: TRBJ1-1
size: NA
D: NA
CDR3: CASSLGRGNTEAFF
DNA: TGTGCCAGCAGCTTAGGGAGGGGCAACACTGAAGCTTTCTTT

V: TRBV18
length: 12
J: TRBJ2-5
size: NA
D: NA
CDR3: CASSPREETQYF
DNA: TGTGCCAGCTCACCTCGAGAAGAGACCCAGTACTTC

V: TRBV7-9
length: 14
J: TRBJ2-7
size: NA
D: TRBD1
CDR3: CASSLGTGPNEQYF
DNA: TGTGCCAGCAGCTTAGGGACAGGGCCTAACGAGCAGTACTTC

V: TRBV18
length: 13
J: TRBJ1-2
size: NA
D: NA
CDR3: CASSPWGIYGYTF
DNA: TGTGCCAGCTCACCGTGGGGGATCTATGGCTACACCTTC